This T cell receptor (beta chain) comes out of a study of blood T cell repertoires in COVID-19 (dated by TCRdb to about 2020). Looking at the study overall: Recovered participants in ImmuneRACE Cohort 3 were defined by two consecutive negative NP/OP PCR tests, clearance by a healthcare professional, or resolution of symptoms. Collaborator samples came from the United States, Italy and Spain and covered acute and convalescent phases of COVID-19. The material from the prospective study consisted of cDNA or gDNA derived from T cells, B-cell-depleted T cells, or PBMCs. Subjects who had been exposed to COVID-19, were actively infected with it, or had recovered from it provided the deeply sampled blood TCRbeta repertoires that made up the dataset. The repertoires were made available in a free public database intended to serve as a resource for research on the immune response to SARS-CoV-2. Samples came from the ongoing ImmuneRACE study (first 160 participants) plus 1,254 subjects from 6 global collaborators. Sample metadata almost always included a de-identified subject ID, COVID-19 status, age in years and sex. Where available, HLA class I and class II types were obtained from metadata supplied by the sample provider rather than from assay-based typing.

Turning to this clone: Its antigen remains unidentified. Base qualities are not provided; no much larger clone lies one nucleotide away.

Participants in the prospective study were enrolled through a virtual design, were aged about 18 to 100 years, and lived in some 24 United States geographic areas. In the prospective study, cohorts were assigned on the basis of participant-reported clinical history obtained from a screening survey and a study questionnaire. Each participant in the prospective study had whole blood, serum and a nasopharyngeal or oropharyngeal swab collected by mobile phlebotomists. Prospective study participants could optionally give additional blood draws and questionnaires over an approximately two-month period. Before DNA extraction, prospective study blood samples were shipped either frozen or at room temperature. The immunoSEQ Assay, a bias-controlled multiplex PCR, was used to amplify TCRbeta CDR3 regions from genomic DNA. In the paper's pipeline: Nucleated cell counts per sample were estimated from amplification of reference gene primers within the assay. To quantify the absolute abundance of each unique TCRbeta CDR3 rearrangement, sequence reads were collapsed and filtered. Productive Simpson clonality was computed per sample as the square root of Simpson's diversity index over productive rearrangements. The clones in this table, taken by TCRdb from immuneACCESS, are in-frame only. Not every clone is retained; where verified, under half of the shortfall comes from an unresolved V gene, and the cause of the rest is unknown. That table is the source of V, J and clone size, and D and trimming were worked out from the DNA. A total of about 210,000 clones appear in this sample, roughly 87% of them only once. The top ten clones comprise 7.2% of the sample.

Trimming accounts for 4 bases at V and 4 bases at J, while the number of junction bases matched to no gene is 4. CDR1 SGHDN and CDR2 FVKESK were looked up in the germline V gene. The CDR3 has 15 amino acids, counting the end cysteine and phenylalanine. The entry retains the CDR3 DNA only, 45 bases that are in frame from base 1. What the research found in general, with its limitations: Clinical and demographic metadata were provided uncurated, with the amount varying by source and participant.

The chain was built from TRBV14 and TRBJ2-7; 13 bases in the junction line up with TRBD2. The sequencing sample was made of PBMCs or T cells enriched from blood (not recorded which). The sequence came from a man younger than 40 in a cohort exposed to, infected with or recovered from COVID-19 (not recorded which). The CDR3 reads CASSRTSGRIYEQYF. The DNA sequence reads TGTGCCAGCAGCCGGACTAGCGGGAGAATTTACGAGCAGTACTTC.